The entry below describes one T cell receptor beta chain. Antigen: not known. TRB cDNA was prepared as libraries by UMI-labeled 5' RACE. Following a re-call of the 5' RACE reads, TCRdb has one entry per CDR3 protein and lacks DNA. The sample table sets out under 75,000 distinct CDR3 sequences. These data are taken from a study of CXCR3-negative and CXCR3-positive naive CD8 T cells. Study findings and constraints: A higher hydrophobicity marked the TRB CDR3s of CXCR3-positive naive cells versus CXCR3-negative naive cells.

This CDR3 comprises 12 residues. Germline V gene lookup returns CDR1 SGHTA and CDR2 FQGNSA. The sample consisted of naive CXCR3+ CD8+ T cells from blood. Subset meaning: CD45RO-CCR7+CD27+CD95- naive CD8+ T cells expressing CXCR3 (TNR3+). The V call is TRBV7-2, the J call TRBJ2-7. This sequence originates from a human donor in good health. Some clones in this sample may be carry-over from other donors' samples. CDR3 residues: CASSFLLYEQYF.